The 30 T cell receptor beta chains in this list originate from one sample, sequenced in a study of blood T cell repertoires in COVID-19. Here immunoSEQ multiplex PCR was the method, and the copy in TCRdb shows in-frame clones only, minus some. Here the sample spans over 150,000 clones, roughly 83% being singletons. Sequencing was carried out using peripheral blood. The origin of the receptors is a man aged 18 to 30 with active or convalescent COVID-19.

This chain connects TRBV5-1 to TRBJ1-1; TRBD1 agrees at 12 bases. Germline V gene data show CDR1 as SGHRS and CDR2 as YFSETQ. The CDR3 spans 15 residues. V was clipped by 3 bases and J by 3 bases; unmatched bases: 3. As DNA, the CDR3 is TGCGCCAGCAGCTCGGGACAGGGGGCTTACACTGAAGCTTTCTTT. This translates into CASSSGQGAYTEAFF. The full variable domain, in which reference TRBV5-1 and TRBJ1-1 provide the parts outside the CDR3, is KAGVTQTPRYLIKTRGQQVTLSCSPISGHRSVSWYQQTPGQGLQFLFEYFSETQRNKGNFPGRFSGRQFSNSRSEMNVSTLELGDSALYLCASSSGQGAYTEAFFGQGTRLTVV.

The genes are TRBV19 and TRBJ2-5; D might be TRBD1 (6 bases). The CDR3 is 15 residues long. V dropped 1 base and J dropped 5 bases, with 14 bases sitting between them. Germline CDR1 reads LNHDA; CDR2 reads SQIVND (reference sequence). CDR3 sequence: CASSIGQARGETQYF. In DNA form, the CDR3 reads TGTGCCAGTAGTATAGGACAGGCGAGAGGGGAGACCCAGTACTTC.

The rearrangement joins TRBV5-1 to TRBJ2-1; perhaps TRBD2 as D (6 bases). CDR3 size: 17 residues. Trimming left V 4 bases short and J 9 bases short, with 26 bases between. Per germline, CDR1 SGHRS and CDR2 YFSETQ. CDR3 nucleotides: TGCGCCAGCAGCCTTCGGACGACACGGGAGCTACATATTGAGCAGTTCTTC. Translated, it gives CASSLRTTRELHIEQFF.

This clone was seen only once. The gene calls are TRBV19 and TRBJ1-6; D perhaps matches TRBD1 (5 bases). CDR1 LNHDA and CDR2 SQIVND come from the germline V gene (reference sequence). V lost 1 base and J lost 7, with 14 bases in between. This CDR3 contains 16 residues. Here the CDR3 DNA reads TGTGCCAGTAGTATAGTGGGGGGGATATTAAATTCACCCCTCCACTTT. Its protein is CASSIVGGILNSPLHF.

The rearrangement uses TRBV6-1 and TRBJ1-2, with D perhaps matching TRBD1 (6 bases). The germline V gene has CDR1 MNHNS and CDR2 SASEGT. The germline V and J ends were trimmed by 2 bases and 5 bases, with 9 bases remaining between them. This CDR3 comprises 13 residues. The CDR3 here is CASSERGWYGYTF. The DNA for the CDR3 is TGTGCCAGCAGTGAAAGGGGGTGGTATGGCTACACCTTC.

This chain uses TRBV3-1 (or the pseudogene TRBV3-2) with TRBJ1-2; D is ambiguous. V was shortened by 1 base and J by 8 bases, with 8 bases between the two germline ends. Germline CDR1 LGHDT, CDR2 YNNKEL (reference sequence). The CDR3 is made up of 12 amino acids. CDR3 loop: CASSQVSEGYTF. The CDR3 coding sequence is TGTGCCAGCAGCCAAGTGAGTGAGGGCTACACCTTC.

The V call is TRBV15, the J call TRBJ1-6, with 8 nucleotides matching TRBD1. The CDR3 covers 15 residues. Unmatched junction bases numbered 5, after V lost 3 bases and J lost 7 bases. The germline V gene encodes CDR1 LNHNV and CDR2 YYDKDF (reference sequence). In DNA, the CDR3 is TGTGCCACCAGCAGGGACAGGGTCGAGAATTCACCCCTCCACTTT. Translation gives CATSRDRVENSPLHF.

With respect to this clone: Other DNA sequences in this specimen translate into the identical CDR3. The chain carries TRBV18 and TRBJ2-7, with 15 bases aligning to TRBD2. The CDR3 length is 16 residues. With 3 bases clipped from V and 4 bases from J, the junction kept 4 bases outside the gene matches. Germline CDR1 is KGHSH and CDR2 is LQKENI. CDR3 nucleotide sequence: TGTGCCAGCTCACCGGGACTAGCGGGAGGTTCGTACGAGCAGTACTTC. Translated, it gives CASSPGLAGGSYEQYF.

The chain uses TRBV7-9 and TRBJ1-4, with D perhaps TRBD1 (5 bases). In germline, CDR1 is SEHNR, CDR2 FQNEAQ (reference sequence). V lost 1 base, J lost 4 bases, and 7 bases lay in between. The CDR3 covers 14 residues. CDR3 region: CASSLGQLNEKLFF. The CDR3 DNA reads TGTGCCAGCAGCTTAGGACAGCTTAATGAAAAACTGTTTTTT.

The gene calls are TRBV2 and TRBJ2-1; 8 positions agree with TRBD2. Germline CDR1 and CDR2: SNHLY and FYNNEI. The V gene end was trimmed by 9 bases and the J gene end by 8 bases; junction bases not matched to a gene: 12. The CDR3 is made up of 14 amino acids. CDR3 in amino acids: CASCRGLGRDEQFF. For the CDR3, the DNA is TGTGCCAGTTGCCGGGGACTAGGGAGGGATGAGCAGTTCTTC.

The chain is built from TRBV27 and TRBJ2-1, with 7 nucleotides matching TRBD2. V lost 2 bases to trimming and J lost 12 bases; unmatched junction nucleotides: 16. This CDR3 comprises 16 residues. Germline loops: CDR1 MNHEY, CDR2 SMNVEV (reference sequence). In DNA form, the CDR3 reads TGTGCCAGCAGTTTAGCTGTGACTAGGCGGCGGGAGATGCAGTTCTTC. Residues: CASSLAVTRRREMQFF.

The gene calls are TRBV5-1 and TRBJ2-5, with 7 nucleotides matching TRBD1. In germline, CDR1 is SGHRS, CDR2 YFSETQ. Trimming removed 3 bases from V and 4 bases from J; junction bases left unmatched: 12. The CDR3 extends over 16 amino acids. In nucleotides, the CDR3 is TGCGCCAGCAGCTCCCCCCGGGGACAGCCGGCAGAGACCCAGTACTTC. It specifies CASSSPRGQPAETQYF.

The gene calls are TRBV5-4 and TRBJ2-3; TRBD2 aligns across 9 bases. The CDR3 contains 14 residues. After removal of 4 bases from V and 4 bases from J, the junction contained 4 bases not matched to a gene. Per germline, CDR1 SGHNT and CDR2 YYREEE (reference sequence). Here the CDR3 reads CASSGGGAADTQYF. For the CDR3, the DNA is TGTGCCAGCAGCGGCGGGGGGGCCGCAGATACGCAGTATTTT.

The chain uses TRBV5-8 and TRBJ2-1, with 8 positions matching TRBD2. Germline-derived CDR1 and CDR2 are SGHTS and YDEGEE. The CDR3 is 16 residues long. V shed 1 base, J shed 4 bases, and the junction held 7 bases outside the gene matches. CDR3 protein: CASSLFLGGGYNEQFF. In DNA form, the CDR3 reads TGTGCCAGCAGCTTGTTTCTTGGCGGGGGGTACAATGAGCAGTTCTTC.

The J gene is TRBJ1-6, the V gene TRBV15; 8 nucleotides agree with TRBD1. V shed 2 bases, J shed 7 bases, and the junction held 4 bases outside the gene matches. Germline V gives CDR1 LNHNV, CDR2 YYDKDF (reference sequence). CDR3 size: 15 residues. The CDR3 reads CATSRLGQGNSPLHF. The CDR3 DNA sequence: TGTGCCACCAGCAGACTCGGACAGGGAAATTCACCCCTCCACTTT.

The gene calls are TRBV7-2 and TRBJ2-5, with TRBD2 as a possible D gene (6 bases). CDR1 is SGHTA and CDR2 is FQGNSA in the germline V gene. The CDR3 is 15 residues long. V was clipped by 0 bases and J by 1 base, with 9 bases between them. In DNA, the CDR3 is TGTGCCAGCAGCTTAGCGGCGGGAATCCAAGAGACCCAGTACTTC. Encoded protein: CASSLAAGIQETQYF.

This sequence joins TRBV23-1 and TRBJ2-6; TRBD1 aligns across 8 bases. Being an ORF, TRBV23-1 has a function that is uncertain. This CDR3 is built from 16 residues. V shed 8 bases and J 0 bases; nucleotides not matched to a gene: 6. The CDR3 region has the DNA TGCGCCAGCGACAGGGACAGGTCCTCTGGGGCCAACGTCCTGACTTTC. Its translation is CASDRDRSSGANVLTF.

This chain links TRBV9 with TRBJ2-1; TRBD2 matches at 13 bases. Germline V gives CDR1 SGDLS, CDR2 YYNGEE. Trimming removed 0 bases from V and 6 bases from J; junction bases left unmatched: 9. This CDR3 is built from 18 residues. The CDR3 nucleotides are TGTGCCAGCAGCGTAGTGGGAGGGGGACTAGCGGGGACCAATGAGCAGTTCTTC. It yields the protein CASSVVGGGLAGTNEQFF.

The V gene is TRBV6-2 or TRBV6-3, the J gene TRBJ2-7; D not certain. The V gene's germline CDR1 is MNHEY and CDR2 SVGEGT. The CDR3 has 18 amino acids. V lost 2 bases and J 2 bases, leaving 22 bases between the germline ends. The CDR3 spells CASSYLPQDTVFAYEQYF. The CDR3 nucleotides read TGTGCCAGCAGTTACCTCCCCCAAGACACCGTGTTCGCCTACGAGCAGTACTTC.

The chain employs TRBV27 and TRBJ2-1, with 7 bases aligning to TRBD2. The V and J ends lost 7 bases and 0 bases, in that order; junction bases with no gene match: 15. Germline CDR1 reads MNHEY; CDR2 reads SMNVEV (reference sequence). This CDR3 region has 18 residues. This CDR3 is CASTPTWGEGYSYNEQFF. CDR3 bases: TGTGCCAGCACCCCGACTTGGGGGGAGGGATACTCCTACAATGAGCAGTTCTTC.

This clone has just a few counts. The chain couples TRBV10-3 to TRBJ1-5; 11 bases match TRBD1. V gave up 5 bases and J gave up 5 bases; unmatched junction bases: 5. Germline CDR1 and CDR2: ENHRY and SYGVKD. The CDR3 totals 15 residues. CDR3 in DNA: TGTGCCATCAGTACCGGACAGGGGGCTGATCAGCCCCAGCATTTT. Amino acids: CAISTGQGADQPQHF.

V usage is TRBV15 and J usage is TRBJ1-5, with unresolved D. Trimming shortened V by 3 bases and J by 6 bases, and 9 bases separated the two germline ends. CDR1 and CDR2 (germline): LNHNV, YYDKDF (reference sequence). This CDR3 is built from 13 residues. The CDR3 protein is CATSRRVFQPQHF. The CDR3 DNA sequence: TGTGCCACCAGCAGGAGGGTGTTTCAGCCCCAGCATTTT.

The chain couples TRBV7-3 to TRBJ2-3; maybe TRBD2 (5 bases). V shed 2 bases and J shed 0 bases, with 15 bases lying between them. The CDR3 has 17 residues. Germline loops: CDR1 SGHTA, CDR2 FQGTGA. This CDR3 reads CASSLGGRAVSTDTQYF. DNA for the CDR3: TGTGCCAGCAGCTTAGGTGGTCGAGCGGTTAGCACAGATACGCAGTATTTT.

The rearrangement uses TRBV10-1 and TRBJ2-3; a possible D gene is TRBD2 (6 bases). The CDR3 consists of 16 residues. Germline lookup yields CDR1 WNHNN and CDR2 SYGVQD (reference sequence). V lost 4 bases to trimming and J lost 2 bases, with 16 bases between them. The DNA for the CDR3 is TGCGCCAGCAGTGGGGTCCGGGGGAAAACCACAGATACGCAGTATTTT. Protein product: CASSGVRGKTTDTQYF.

V and J are TRBV6-5 and TRBJ2-7, with 10 bases lining up with TRBD2. The ends lost 7 bases at V and 2 bases at J; junction bases unmatched: 5. CDR1 and CDR2 from the germline V gene are MNHEY and SVGAGI. The CDR3 has 14 residues. This CDR3 reads CASIRTSGTYEQYF. In DNA form, the CDR3 reads TGTGCCAGCATCAGGACTAGCGGCACCTACGAGCAGTACTTC.

The genes are TRBV6-5 and TRBJ2-7; 14 bases are shared with TRBD2. The CDR3 has 14 amino acids. The germline CDR1 and CDR2 sequences are MNHEY and SVGAGI. The V and J ends lost 6 bases and 11 bases, in that order; junction bases with no gene match: 9. CDR3 protein: CASSPGLAGGLEYF. CDR3 DNA sequence: TGTGCCAGCAGCCCCGGACTAGCGGGGGGTCTGGAGTACTTC.

This chain connects TRBV9 to TRBJ1-6, with D uncertain. Germline assignment: CDR1 SGDLS and CDR2 YYNGEE. Deletions cut 1 base from V and 4 bases from J, with 6 bases between. The CDR3 runs 14 residues. This CDR3 reads CASSVRGYNSPLHF. The CDR3 DNA follows: TGTGCCAGCAGCGTACGCGGTTATAATTCACCCCTCCACTTT.

The V gene is TRBV11-2, the J gene TRBJ2-2; D is uncertain. There are 12 residues in the CDR3. Germline V gives CDR1 SGHAT, CDR2 FQNNGV. Trimming pared 5 bases from V and 7 bases from J, leaving 8 bases between. The CDR3 bases are TGTGCCAGCAGCCAGCGCCACGGGGAGCTGTTTTTT. Protein product: CASSQRHGELFF.

The chain links TRBV27 to TRBJ2-3, with 14 bases aligning to TRBD2. CDR1 MNHEY and CDR2 SMNVEV come from the germline V gene (reference sequence). The CDR3 runs to 18 residues. The V segment lost 2 bases and the J segment 1 base; nucleotides outside the gene matches: 5. This chain's CDR3 is CASSLEPGLAGGTDTQYF. CDR3 bases: TGTGCCAGCAGTTTAGAGCCGGGACTAGCGGGGGGCACAGATACGCAGTATTTT.

This clone was seen a few times. This CDR3 reads CASISRDKVNQPQHF. The CDR3 DNA sequence: TGTGCCAGTATATCTCGGGATAAGGTCAATCAGCCCCAGCATTTT. This chain uses TRBV19 with TRBJ1-5; no firm D call. Trimming stripped 7 bases from V and 3 bases from J, with 16 bases between. This CDR3 has 15 residues. From germline, CDR1 is LNHDA and CDR2 SQIVND (reference sequence).